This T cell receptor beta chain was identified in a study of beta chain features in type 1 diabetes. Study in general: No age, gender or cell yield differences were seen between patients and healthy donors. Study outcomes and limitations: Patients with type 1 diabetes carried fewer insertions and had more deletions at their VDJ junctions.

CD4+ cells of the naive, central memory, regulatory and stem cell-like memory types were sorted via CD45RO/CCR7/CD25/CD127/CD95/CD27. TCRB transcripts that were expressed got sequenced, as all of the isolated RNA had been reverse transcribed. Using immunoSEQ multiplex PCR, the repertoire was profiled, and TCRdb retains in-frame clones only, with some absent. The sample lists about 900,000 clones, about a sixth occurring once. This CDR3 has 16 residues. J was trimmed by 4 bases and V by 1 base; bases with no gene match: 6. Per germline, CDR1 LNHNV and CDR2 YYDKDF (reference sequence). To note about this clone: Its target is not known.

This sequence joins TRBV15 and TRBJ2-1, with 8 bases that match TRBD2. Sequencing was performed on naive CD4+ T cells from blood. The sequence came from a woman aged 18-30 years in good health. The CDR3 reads CATSRVSLAEYNEQFF. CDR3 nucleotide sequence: TGTGCCACCAGCAGAGTCTCACTAGCGGAGTACAATGAGCAGTTCTTC.